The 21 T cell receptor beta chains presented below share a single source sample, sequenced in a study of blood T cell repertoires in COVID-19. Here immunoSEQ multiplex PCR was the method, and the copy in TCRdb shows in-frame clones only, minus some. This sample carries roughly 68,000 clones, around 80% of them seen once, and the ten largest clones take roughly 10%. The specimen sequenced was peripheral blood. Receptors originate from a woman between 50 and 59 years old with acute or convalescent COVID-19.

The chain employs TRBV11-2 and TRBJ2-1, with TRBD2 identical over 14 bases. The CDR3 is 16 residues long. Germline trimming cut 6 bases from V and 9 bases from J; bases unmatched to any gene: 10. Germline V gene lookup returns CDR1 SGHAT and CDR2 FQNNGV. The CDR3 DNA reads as TGTGCCAGCAGGGGGGGTTCGGGACTAGCGGGAGTTGAGCAGTTCTTC. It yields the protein CASRGGSGLAGVEQFF.

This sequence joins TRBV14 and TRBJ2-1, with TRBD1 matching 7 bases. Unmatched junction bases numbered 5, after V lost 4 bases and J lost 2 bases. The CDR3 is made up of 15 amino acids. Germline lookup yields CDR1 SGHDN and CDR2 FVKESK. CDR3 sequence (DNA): TGTGCCAGCAGCCTCACCCAGGGGGCCTACAATGAGCAGTTCTTC. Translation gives CASSLTQGAYNEQFF.

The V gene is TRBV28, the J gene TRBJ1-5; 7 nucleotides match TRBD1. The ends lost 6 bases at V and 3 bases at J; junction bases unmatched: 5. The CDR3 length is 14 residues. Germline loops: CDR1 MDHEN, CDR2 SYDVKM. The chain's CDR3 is CASSEDRNNQPQHF. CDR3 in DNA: TGTGCCAGCAGCGAGGACAGGAACAATCAGCCCCAGCATTTT.

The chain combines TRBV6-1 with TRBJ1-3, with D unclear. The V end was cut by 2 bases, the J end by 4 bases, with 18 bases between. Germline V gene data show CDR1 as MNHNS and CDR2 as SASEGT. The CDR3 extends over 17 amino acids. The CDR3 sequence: CASSEFPVGVSGNTIYF. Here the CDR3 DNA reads TGTGCCAGCAGTGAATTCCCGGTTGGTGTTAGCGGAAACACCATATATTTT.

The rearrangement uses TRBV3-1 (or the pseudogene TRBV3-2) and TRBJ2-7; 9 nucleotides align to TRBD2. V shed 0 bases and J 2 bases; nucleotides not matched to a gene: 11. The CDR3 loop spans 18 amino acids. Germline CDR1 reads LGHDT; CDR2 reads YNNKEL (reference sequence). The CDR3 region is CASSQESWASGVPYEQYF. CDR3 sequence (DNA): TGTGCCAGCAGCCAAGAGAGTTGGGCTAGCGGGGTTCCCTACGAGCAGTACTTC.

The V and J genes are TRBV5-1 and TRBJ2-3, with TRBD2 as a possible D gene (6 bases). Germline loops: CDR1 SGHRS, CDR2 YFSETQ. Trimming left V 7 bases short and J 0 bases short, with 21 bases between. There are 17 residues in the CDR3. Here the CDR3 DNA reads TGCGCCAGCGGTCCAGGCGGGACCTTTTATAGCACAGATACGCAGTATTTT. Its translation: CASGPGGTFYSTDTQYF. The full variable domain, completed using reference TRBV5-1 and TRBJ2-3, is KAGVTQTPRYLIKTRGQQVTLSCSPISGHRSVSWYQQTPGQGLQFLFEYFSETQRNKGNFPGRFSGRQFSNSRSEMNVSTLELGDSALYLCASGPGGTFYSTDTQYFGPGTRLTVL.

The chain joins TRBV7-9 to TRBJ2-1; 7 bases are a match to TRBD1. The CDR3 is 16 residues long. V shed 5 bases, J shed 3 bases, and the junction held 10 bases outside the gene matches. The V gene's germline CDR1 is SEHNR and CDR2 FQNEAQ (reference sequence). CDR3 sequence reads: CASSVAGGSYYNEQFF. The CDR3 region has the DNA TGTGCCAGCAGCGTCGCAGGGGGTTCTTACTACAATGAGCAGTTCTTC.

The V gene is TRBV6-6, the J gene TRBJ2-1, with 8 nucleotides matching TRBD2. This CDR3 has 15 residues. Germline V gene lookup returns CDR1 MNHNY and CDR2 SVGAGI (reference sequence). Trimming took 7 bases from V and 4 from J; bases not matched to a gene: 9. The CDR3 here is CASNVGGAVYNEQFF. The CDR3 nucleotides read TGTGCCAGCAACGTCGGGGGGGCTGTATACAATGAGCAGTTCTTC.

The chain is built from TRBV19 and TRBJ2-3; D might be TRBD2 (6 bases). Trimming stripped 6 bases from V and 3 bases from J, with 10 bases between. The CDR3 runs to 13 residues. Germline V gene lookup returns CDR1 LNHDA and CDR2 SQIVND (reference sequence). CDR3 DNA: TGTGCCAGTAGAGGGGCGGGAACAGATACGCAGTATTTT. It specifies CASRGAGTDTQYF.

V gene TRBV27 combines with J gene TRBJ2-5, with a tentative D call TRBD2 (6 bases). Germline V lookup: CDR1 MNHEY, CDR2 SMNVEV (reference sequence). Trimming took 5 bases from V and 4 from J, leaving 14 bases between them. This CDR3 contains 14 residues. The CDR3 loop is CASSRTTIGETQYF. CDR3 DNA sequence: TGTGCCAGCAGTCGGACTACAATCGGAGAGACCCAGTACTTC.

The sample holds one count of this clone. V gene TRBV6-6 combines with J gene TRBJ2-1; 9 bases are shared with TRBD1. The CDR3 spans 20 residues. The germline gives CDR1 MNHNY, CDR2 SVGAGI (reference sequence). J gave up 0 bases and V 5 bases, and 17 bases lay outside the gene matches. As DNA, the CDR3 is TGTGCCAGCAGTCCACTAACGGACAGGGGAAGTCTCAGCTCCTACAATGAGCAGTTCTTC. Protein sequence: CASSPLTDRGSLSSYNEQFF.

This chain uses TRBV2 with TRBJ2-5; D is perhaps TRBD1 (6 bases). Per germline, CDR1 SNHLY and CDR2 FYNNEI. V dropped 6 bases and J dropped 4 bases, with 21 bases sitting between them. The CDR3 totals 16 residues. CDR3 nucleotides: TGTGCCAGCAGGTCCCATTTACAGGGTGGTGGAGAGACCCAGTACTTC. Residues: CASRSHLQGGGETQYF.

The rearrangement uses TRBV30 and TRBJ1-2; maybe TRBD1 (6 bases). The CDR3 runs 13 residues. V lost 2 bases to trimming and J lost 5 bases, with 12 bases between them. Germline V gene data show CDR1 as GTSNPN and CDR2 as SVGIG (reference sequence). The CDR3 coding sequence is TGTGCCTGGAGTCAGGGGCCTGGGTATGGCTACACCTTC. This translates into CAWSQGPGYGYTF.

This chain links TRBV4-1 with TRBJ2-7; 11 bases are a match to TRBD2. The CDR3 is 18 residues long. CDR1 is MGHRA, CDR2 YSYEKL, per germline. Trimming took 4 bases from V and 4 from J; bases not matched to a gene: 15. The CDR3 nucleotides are TGCGCCAGCAGCCGATTCCAAATAGCGGGAGGGGGTACGTACGAGCAGTACTTC. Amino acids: CASSRFQIAGGGTYEQYF.

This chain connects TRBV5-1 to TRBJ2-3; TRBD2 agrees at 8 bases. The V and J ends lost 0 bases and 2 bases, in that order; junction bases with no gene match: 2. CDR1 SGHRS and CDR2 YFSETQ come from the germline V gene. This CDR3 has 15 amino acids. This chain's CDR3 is CASSLGSGNTDTQYF. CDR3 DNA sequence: TGCGCCAGCAGCTTGGGTAGCGGGAACACAGATACGCAGTATTTT.

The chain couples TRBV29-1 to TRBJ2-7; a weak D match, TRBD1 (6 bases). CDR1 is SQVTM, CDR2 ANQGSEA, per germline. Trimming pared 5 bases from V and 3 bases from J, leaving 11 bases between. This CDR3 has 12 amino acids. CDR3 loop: CSVTQGIYEQYF. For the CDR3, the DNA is TGCAGCGTTACACAGGGTATCTACGAGCAGTACTTC.

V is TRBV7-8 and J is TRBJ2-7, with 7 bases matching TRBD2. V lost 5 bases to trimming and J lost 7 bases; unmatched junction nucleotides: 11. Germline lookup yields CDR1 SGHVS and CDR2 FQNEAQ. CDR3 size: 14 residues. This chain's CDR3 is CASSPRTGGREQYF. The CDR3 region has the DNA TGTGCCAGCAGCCCACGGACGGGGGGAAGGGAGCAGTACTTC.

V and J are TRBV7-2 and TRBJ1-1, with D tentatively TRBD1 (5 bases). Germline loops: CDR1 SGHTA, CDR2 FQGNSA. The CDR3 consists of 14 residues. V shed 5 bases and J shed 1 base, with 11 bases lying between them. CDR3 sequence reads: CASSPRQRNTEAFF. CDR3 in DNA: TGTGCCAGCAGCCCCCGACAGAGGAACACTGAAGCTTTCTTT.

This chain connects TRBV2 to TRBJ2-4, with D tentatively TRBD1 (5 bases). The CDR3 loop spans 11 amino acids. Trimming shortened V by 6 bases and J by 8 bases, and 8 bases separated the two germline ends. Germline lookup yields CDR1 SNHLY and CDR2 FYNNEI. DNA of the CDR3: TGTGCCAGCAGGCAGGGTTACATTCAGTACTTC. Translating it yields CASRQGYIQYF.

CDR3: CASSIGAVGQGEAFF. CDR3 bases: TGTGCCAGTAGTATCGGGGCCGTGGGACAGGGTGAAGCTTTCTTT. The chain carries TRBV19 and TRBJ1-1, with 9 bases fitting TRBD1. Germline V gene data show CDR1 as LNHDA and CDR2 as SQIVND (reference sequence). This CDR3 has 15 amino acids. The V segment lost 3 bases and the J segment 7 bases; nucleotides outside the gene matches: 9.

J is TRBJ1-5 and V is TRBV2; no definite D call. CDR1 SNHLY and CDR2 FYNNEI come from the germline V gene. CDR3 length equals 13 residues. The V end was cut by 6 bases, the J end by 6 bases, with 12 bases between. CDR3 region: CASRGTAGQPQHF. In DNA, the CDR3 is TGTGCCAGCAGGGGTACTGCGGGTCAGCCCCAGCATTTT.